A selection of T cell receptor beta chains follows, all from one sample in a study of blood T cell repertoires in COVID-19. The table came from immunoSEQ multiplex PCR; TCRdb's copy has only in-frame clones and leaves some out. The data hold around 250,000 clones, with approximately 91% observed a single time. Sequenced input: PBMCs or T cells enriched from blood (not recorded which). The source of these receptors is a human donor in a cohort exposed to, infected with or recovered from COVID-19 (not recorded which). The donor label of this sample is uncertain. CDR3s include the opening cysteine and the closing phenylalanine or tryptophan. A D gene is named only where the DNA matches it firmly. The size entry is marked missing in some rows and otherwise reads once, few, many or a size class.

clone size,D gene,J gene,V gene,CDR3 protein,CDR3 DNA
once,TRBD1,TRBJ2-2,TRBV7-8,CASSPDRDRGNTGELFF,TGTGCCAGCAGCCCCGACCGGGACAGGGGGAACACCGGGGAGCTGTTTTTT
-,TRBD2,TRBJ2-1,TRBV4-1,CASSQGRAGGQAEQFF,TGCGCCAGCAGCCAAGGGCGAGCGGGGGGGCAAGCCGAGCAGTTCTTC
-,-,TRBJ1-3,TRBV7-6,CASSLESGSANTIYF,TGTGCCAGCAGCTTGGAGTCTGGGTCGGCGAACACCATATATTTT
-,TRBD2,TRBJ2-2,TRBV7-2,CASGGGTTGELFF,TGTGCCAGCGGGGGGGGTACCACCGGGGAGCTGTTTTTT
-,TRBD1,TRBJ2-7,TRBV27,CASSSYTGAPIYEQYF,TGTGCCAGCAGTTCCTATACAGGGGCGCCCATCTACGAGCAGTACTTC
-,-,TRBJ1-1,TRBV19,CASSTAHGGYTEAFF,TGTGCCAGTAGTACCGCCCACGGGGGATACACTGAAGCTTTCTTT
-,-,TRBJ2-7,TRBV7-9,CASSLAAADPYEQYF,TGTGCCAGCAGCTTAGCGGCGGCAGACCCCTACGAGCAGTACTTC
once,-,TRBJ2-5,TRBV7-8,CASSSDGAAYQETQYF,TGTGCCAGCAGCTCCGACGGCGCGGCGTACCAAGAGACCCAGTACTTC
-,TRBD1,TRBJ1-5,TRBV7-9,CASSSDRSNQPQHF,TGTGCCAGCAGCTCGGACAGGAGCAATCAGCCCCAGCATTTT
-,TRBD1,TRBJ2-7,TRBV10-3,CATATQDRGPDEQYF,TGTGCCACAGCGACCCAGGACAGGGGGCCGGACGAGCAGTACTTC
-,TRBD1,TRBJ2-3,TRBV24-1,CATSSRDSALATDTQYF,TGTGCCACCAGTAGTCGGGACAGCGCATTAGCCACAGATACGCAGTATTTT
-,-,TRBJ2-5,TRBV25-1,CASSEYSVQETQYF,TGTGCCAGCAGTGAATATTCAGTCCAAGAGACCCAGTACTTC
-,TRBD2,TRBJ2-2,TRBV6-5,CASSYGRGAGELFF,TGTGCCAGCAGTTACGGGCGGGGGGCCGGGGAGCTGTTTTTT
once,TRBD1,TRBJ1-5,TRBV6-5,CASSDRGLQQPQHF,TGTGCCAGCTCTGACAGGGGGCTCCAACAGCCCCAGCATTTT
-,-,TRBJ2-1,TRBV7-2,CASSLAVDSYNEQFF,TGTGCCAGCAGCTTAGCGGTCGACAGCTACAATGAGCAGTTCTTC
once,TRBD1,TRBJ1-1,TRBV6-5,CASRDRTGVNTEAFF,TGTGCCAGCAGGGACCGGACAGGGGTGAACACTGAAGCTTTCTTT
-,-,TRBJ2-5,TRBV14,CASSQGLRLQETQYF,TGTGCCAGCAGCCAAGGTTTGAGGCTCCAAGAGACCCAGTACTTC
-,TRBD1,TRBJ1-2,TRBV27,CASSWDRDYGYTF,TGTGCCAGCAGTTGGGACAGGGACTATGGCTACACCTTC
-,TRBD1,TRBJ2-3,TRBV6-5,CGSDRGRDTDTQYF,TGTGGCTCCGACAGGGGGCGCGACACAGATACGCAGTATTTT
-,-,TRBJ2-2,TRBV12-5,CASGPTGFGNTGELFF,TGTGCTAGTGGCCCCACCGGTTTCGGGAACACCGGGGAGCTGTTTTTT
-,TRBD1,TRBJ1-2,TRBV5-3,CARSWRPDRGRYGYTF,TGTGCCAGAAGCTGGCGACCTGACAGGGGGCGCTATGGCTACACCTTC
-,-,TRBJ1-5,TRBV30,CAWSDQDLQPQHF,TGTGCCTGGAGTGACCAGGATCTTCAGCCCCAGCATTTT
-,-,TRBJ1-1,TRBV18,CASSPRGGGTNTEAFF,TGTGCCAGCTCACCACGCGGGGGCGGCACGAACACTGAAGCTTTCTTT
-,-,TRBJ2-7,TRBV19,CASSMSSTYEQYF,TGTGCCAGTAGTATGTCCAGTACCTACGAGCAGTACTTC
-,TRBD1,TRBJ2-5,TRBV14,CASSRPGQGETQYF,TGTGCCAGCAGCCGACCGGGACAGGGAGAGACCCAGTACTTC
-,TRBD1,TRBJ2-7,TRBV7-2,CASSRDRGTHEQYF,TGTGCCAGCAGCAGGGACAGGGGGACCCACGAGCAGTACTTC
once,TRBD2,TRBJ2-3,TRBV6-5,CASSSSSGGARDTQYF,TGTGCCAGCAGTTCATCTAGCGGGGGGGCCAGAGATACGCAGTATTTT
-,TRBD1,TRBJ1-2,TRBV6-5,CASTGTGASNYGYTF,TGTGCCAGCACGGGGACAGGGGCGTCTAACTATGGCTACACCTTC
-,-,TRBJ2-7,TRBV6-5,CASSYSAQPLSYEQYF,TGTGCCAGCAGTTACTCCGCACAGCCTCTCTCCTACGAGCAGTACTTC
once,TRBD2,TRBJ2-4,TRBV7-6,CASSAHRLAGVAKNIQYF,TGTGCCAGCAGCGCGCATAGACTAGCGGGGGTAGCCAAAAACATTCAGTACTTC
once,-,TRBJ2-2,TRBV2,CASSEAPPGELFF,TGTGCCAGCAGTGAAGCCCCTCCCGGGGAGCTGTTTTTT
-,TRBD1,TRBJ2-7,TRBV24-1,CATSDSEAGTGSLEQYF,TGTGCCACCAGTGATTCGGAGGCCGGGACAGGGTCGCTCGAGCAGTACTTC
-,-,TRBJ1-5,TRBV2,CASSAGLTGQPQHF,TGTGCCAGCAGCGCGGGACTCACGGGGCAGCCCCAGCATTTT
-,-,TRBJ2-5,TRBV29-1,CSVESRPGQETQYF,TGCAGCGTTGAGTCTCGTCCAGGCCAAGAGACCCAGTACTTC
-,TRBD1,TRBJ1-1,TRBV24-1,CATSPGTGRPEAFF,TGTGCCACCTCCCCCGGGACAGGGAGGCCTGAAGCTTTCTTT
-,-,TRBJ1-4,TRBV30,CAWSVKHAGPILLEKLFF,TGTGCCTGGAGTGTAAAACACGCGGGACCTATCCTCCTTGAAAAACTGTTTTTT
-,TRBD2,TRBJ2-7,TRBV15,CATSASGAGEQYF,TGTGCCACCAGCGCTAGCGGGGCGGGCGAGCAGTACTTC
-,-,TRBJ1-5,TRBV29-1,CSVGGDIGQPQHF,TGCAGCGTCGGGGGGGACATCGGTCAGCCCCAGCATTTT
-,TRBD1,TRBJ2-3,TRBV7-2,CASSKGAGTQYF,TGTGCCAGCAGTAAGGGGGCCGGTACGCAGTATTTT
once,-,TRBJ2-7,TRBV6-5,CASSIGQLPSYEQYF,TGTGCCAGCAGCATCGGACAGCTCCCCTCCTACGAGCAGTACTTC
-,TRBD1,TRBJ1-1,TRBV5-6,CASSLEYRGLGTEAFF,TGTGCCAGCAGCTTGGAATACAGGGGGCTAGGTACTGAAGCTTTCTTT
-,-,TRBJ1-4,TRBV29-1,CSVVLVGGSEKLFF,TGCAGCGTTGTGTTAGTGGGGGGAAGTGAAAAACTGTTTTTT
few,TRBD2,TRBJ2-1,TRBV24-1,CATSDPGTSGYNEQFF,TGTGCCACCAGTGACCCCGGGACTAGCGGCTACAATGAGCAGTTCTTC
-,TRBD1,TRBJ1-5,TRBV6-2/TRBV6-3,CASSRTGSDQPQHF,TGTGCCAGCAGCCGGACAGGGAGCGATCAGCCCCAGCATTTT
-,TRBD1,TRBJ1-6,TRBV4-1,CASSQTGESPLHF,TGCGCCAGCAGCCAAACAGGGGAATCACCCCTCCACTTT
-,-,TRBJ1-6,TRBV25-1,CASSETERSSPLHF,TGTGCCAGCAGTGAAACAGAAAGAAGTTCACCCCTCCACTTT
-,-,TRBJ1-1,TRBV6-5,CASSSVQGMSEAFF,TGTGCCAGCAGTTCCGTACAGGGTATGAGTGAAGCTTTCTTT
-,TRBD1,TRBJ2-2,TRBV30,CAWGTANTGELFF,TGTGCCTGGGGGACAGCGAACACCGGGGAGCTGTTTTTT